The 19 T cell receptor beta chains reported below all come from one sample, sequenced in a study of T cells expressing NK-cell markers. TCRdb re-called the 5' RACE reads and shows each CDR3 protein once, DNA omitted. This sample's table reports some 460,000 distinct CDR3 sequences. Sequenced input: blood T cells: a sorted CD56 or NKG2C T cell subset, CD4+ or CD8+ T cells, or bulk PBMC T cells (not recorded which). The receptor source for this set is a woman in her forties or fifties in good health.

J is TRBJ2-2 and V is TRBV27; the D call of TRBD1 rests on TCRdb alone, since no DNA is present to check it. The CDR3 loop spans 14 amino acids. CDR1 is MNHEY, CDR2 SMNVEV, per germline (reference sequence). The CDR3 loop reads CASSFILRGRELFF.

The chain recombines TRBV12-3 or TRBV12-4 with TRBJ1-1; checking the TCRdb D call of TRBD1 is not possible without DNA. This CDR3 contains 14 residues. CDR3 residues: CASSVDRGHSEAFF.

The chain employs TRBV12-3 or TRBV12-4 and TRBJ2-1; TCRdb reports TRBD2, a call that lacks DNA to check it against. The CDR3 runs to 15 residues. CDR3 sequence: CASSPSSGNYNEQFF.

V gene TRBV11-2 combines with J gene TRBJ2-3; TCRdb reports TRBD2, a call that lacks DNA to check it against. Germline V CDR1 and CDR2: SGHAT, FQNNGV. This CDR3 region has 15 residues. The CDR3: CASSRAGVGTDTQYF. The full variable domain, with the rest looked up from reference TRBV11-2 and TRBJ2-3, is EAGVAQSPRYKIIEKRQSVAFWCNPISGHATLYWYQQILGQGPKLLIQFQNNGVVDDSQLPKDRFSAERLKGVDSTLKIQPAKLEDSAVYLCASSRAGVGTDTQYFGPGTRLTVL.

The chain carries TRBV4-1 and TRBJ2-2; TCRdb reports TRBD2, a call that lacks DNA to check it against. Germline assignment: CDR1 MGHRA and CDR2 YSYEKL. The CDR3 sequence is 19 residues long. The CDR3 region is CASSHRVSDGLEKTGELFF.

The genes are TRBV12-3 or TRBV12-4 and TRBJ2-1. The CDR3 runs 12 residues. The CDR3 loop reads CASSLSGYEQFF.

J is TRBJ2-1 and V is TRBV5-4; TCRdb designates TRBD2, a call that cannot be tested without DNA. Germline V gene lookup returns CDR1 SGHNT and CDR2 YYREEE (reference sequence). The CDR3 is made up of 17 amino acids. This CDR3 reads CASSLGPTSGRDNEQFF.

The V gene is TRBV18, the J gene TRBJ2-1; TCRdb's D call, TRBD1, is unchecked because there is no DNA. The CDR3 runs 15 residues. Germline CDR1 is KGHSH and CDR2 is LQKENI. The CDR3 here is CASSPPGTGAHEQFF.

The CDR3 reads CASSLVKWAWGSITHSEQFF. The chain has TRBV7-6 and TRBJ2-1. Germline V gene lookup returns CDR1 SGHVS and CDR2 FNYEAQ. The CDR3 totals 20 residues.

The J gene is TRBJ2-3, the V gene TRBV12-3 or TRBV12-4; TCRdb's assignment of TRBD2 cannot be checked, as there is no DNA. The CDR3 has 14 amino acids. CDR3 sequence: CASTGTLSTDTQYF.

The chain couples TRBV3-1 to TRBJ2-4. The germline V gene has CDR1 LGHDT and CDR2 YNNKEL (reference sequence). The CDR3 spans 14 residues. Here the CDR3 reads CASSLQQAKNIQYF.

This chain connects TRBV20-1 to TRBJ1-3; TCRdb selects TRBD1, and the lack of DNA leaves this call unchecked. This CDR3 contains 16 residues. Per germline, CDR1 DFQATT and CDR2 SNEGSKA (reference sequence). The CDR3 is CSARDTDRTAGNTIYF.

This chain connects TRBV9 to TRBJ2-1; without DNA, the TCRdb call of TRBD2 cannot be checked. CDR1 and CDR2 from the germline V gene are SGDLS and YYNGEE. CDR3 length equals 15 residues. This CDR3 reads CASSETAGASNEQFF.

This chain links TRBV7-8 with TRBJ2-1; the D call of TRBD2 rests on TCRdb alone, since no DNA is present to check it. The CDR3 covers 17 residues. Germline CDR1 reads SGHVS; CDR2 reads FQNEAQ. CDR3 in amino acids: CASSLALWGGRRNEQFF.

V is TRBV15 and J is TRBJ1-4; TCRdb indicates TRBD1, and absent DNA this call remains unverified. The CDR3 spans 15 residues. From germline, CDR1 is LNHNV and CDR2 YYDKDF (reference sequence). This CDR3 reads CATSGTAGGGEKLFF.

This rearrangement joins TRBV7-3 to TRBJ2-1; checking the TCRdb D call of TRBD2 is not possible without DNA. CDR3 length equals 17 residues. Germline V gene data show CDR1 as SGHTA and CDR2 as FQGTGA. The CDR3: CASSPGWGTSWDNEQFF.

CDR3 sequence: CASSSSTSGSPEQFF. The rearrangement uses TRBV7-9 and TRBJ2-1; TCRdb's D gene call, TRBD2, goes unchecked for lack of DNA. This CDR3 is built from 15 residues. The germline V gene has CDR1 SEHNR and CDR2 FQNEAQ (reference sequence).

The rearrangement links TRBV2 to TRBJ2-7; the D call from TCRdb, TRBD2, cannot be confirmed without DNA. In germline, CDR1 is SNHLY, CDR2 FYNNEI. This CDR3 region has 12 residues. The CDR3 reads CASQDPVAEQYF.

This chain links TRBV7-2 with TRBJ2-5; TCRdb names TRBD2, which stays unverified in the absence of DNA. The germline gives CDR1 SGHTA, CDR2 FQGNSA. CDR3 length equals 14 residues. The CDR3 region is CASSSFGTSETQYF.